The 18 T cell receptor beta chains given below trace back to one sample, sequenced in a study of T-cell reconstitution after alpha-beta-depleted transplantation in children. Preparation of the TCRbeta library involved a method that used unique molecular identifiers. TCRdb analysed the PCR reads with MiXCR anew, one entry per CDR3 protein. Of around 25,000 distinct CDR3 sequences listed, 15% to 20% are singletons. The input for sequencing was PBMCs, mostly from graft donor cells, taken 60 days after TCRalphabeta/CD19-depleted stem cell transplant. Receptor source: a male patient between 2 and 10 years old who had a stem cell transplant for acute lymphoblastic leukemia, so the T cells may come from the graft donor.

A few counts support this clonotype. The J gene is TRBJ2-7, the V gene TRBV12-3 or TRBV12-4; no definite D call. The CDR3 is 13 residues long. Trimming cost V 1 base and J 0 bases, with 4 bases left between them. The CDR3 loop reads CASSLGGSYEQYF. In nucleotides, the CDR3 is TGTGCCAGCAGTTTAGGGGGCTCCTACGAGCAGTACTTC.

The rearrangement uses TRBV29-1 and TRBJ2-1; 11 nucleotides align to TRBD2. The CDR3 loop spans 16 amino acids. Per the germline V gene, CDR1 is SQVTM and CDR2 is ANQGSEA. J lost 0 bases, V lost 6 bases, and 7 bases had no gene match. The CDR3 loop is CSVTPGLAGSYNEQFF. CDR3 DNA: TGCAGCGTCACACCTGGACTAGCGGGCTCCTACAATGAGCAGTTCTTC.

This clonotype has a handful of counts. V usage is TRBV10-2 and J usage is TRBJ2-3; TRBD2 might be the D (5 bases). Germline CDR1 and CDR2: WSHSY and SAAADI. The CDR3 length is 14 residues. Trimming left V 5 bases short and J 4 bases short, with 13 bases between. In DNA, the CDR3 is TGCGCCAGCAGTACTAGTGGGATCGCAGATACGCAGTATTTT. Its translation: CASSTSGIADTQYF.

This clonotype was seen ten or more times. The J gene is TRBJ1-1, the V gene TRBV12-3 or TRBV12-4; D unclear. The V and J ends lost 5 bases and 5 bases respectively, with 12 bases between them. The CDR3 covers 13 residues. The chain's CDR3 is CASSAGLGTEAFF. In DNA form, the CDR3 reads TGTGCCAGCAGTGCGGGATTGGGGACTGAAGCTTTCTTT.

This clonotype has at least ten counts. The V call is TRBV20-1, the J call TRBJ2-2; D possibly corresponds to TRBD2 (6 bases). CDR3 length: 14 residues. Germline CDR1 and CDR2: DFQATT and SNEGSKA (reference sequence). Trimming pared 7 bases from V and 1 base from J, leaving 13 bases between. The CDR3: CSGEDGRNTGELFF. CDR3 DNA sequence: TGCAGTGGCGAGGACGGGAGGAACACCGGGGAGCTGTTTTTT.

This clonotype was seen repeatedly, ten times or more. The V and J genes are TRBV3-1 and TRBJ2-4; 9 nucleotides match TRBD1. The CDR3 length is 19 residues. V gave up 5 bases and J gave up 9 bases; unmatched junction bases: 23. CDR1 is LGHDT and CDR2 is YNNKEL in the germline V gene (reference sequence). CDR3 sequence (DNA): TGTGCCAGCAGCTCTAAGAACCGGGACAGGGCCTTTCAGGGGAGCATTCAGTACTTC. It yields the protein CASSSKNRDRAFQGSIQYF.

This clonotype has only one observation. The chain recombines TRBV9 with TRBJ2-3; the match to TRBD2 covers 14 bases. The CDR3 sequence is 19 residues long. J lost 4 bases, V lost 2 bases, and 12 bases had no gene match. Germline assignment: CDR1 SGDLS and CDR2 YYNGEE. The CDR3 here is CASSVQFGLAGGRADTQYF. CDR3 bases: TGTGCCAGCAGCGTGCAGTTCGGACTAGCGGGGGGCCGGGCAGATACGCAGTATTTT.

This clonotype appeared many times. The chain has TRBV20-1 and TRBJ2-2; D possibly uses TRBD1 or TRBD2 (7 bases each). Trimming removed 3 bases from V and 5 bases from J, with 16 bases in between. This CDR3 is 15 amino acids long. Germline CDR1 and CDR2: DFQATT and SNEGSKA (reference sequence). The CDR3 nucleotides are TGCAGTGCTAGGGGTCAGGGGGGGTTTACCGGGGAGCTGTTTTTT. As protein: CSARGQGGFTGELFF.

The chain uses TRBV19 and TRBJ1-1; D gene unclear. Trimming took off 4 bases at V and 0 bases at J, with 6 bases between the two ends. CDR1 and CDR2 (germline): LNHDA, SQIVND (reference sequence). This CDR3 region has 13 residues. CDR3 sequence: CASSNGMNTEAFF. The CDR3 nucleotides are TGTGCCAGTAGTAATGGCATGAACACTGAAGCTTTCTTT.

The J gene is TRBJ2-7, the V gene TRBV29-1; D is possibly TRBD2 (7 bases). CDR3 size: 11 residues. CDR1 is SQVTM and CDR2 is ANQGSEA in the germline V gene. V was shortened by 4 bases and J by 5 bases, with 9 bases between the two germline ends. The CDR3 nucleotides are TGCAGCGTTGCGGGGGGCCACGAGCAGTACTTC. This translates into CSVAGGHEQYF.

The table lists this clonotype with many counts. The J gene is TRBJ2-5, the V gene TRBV5-5; TRBD2 might be the D (5 bases). V gave up 7 bases and J gave up 0 bases, with 13 bases separating them. The germline CDR1 and CDR2 sequences are SGHKS and YYEKEE (reference sequence). The CDR3 is 14 residues long. The CDR3 DNA sequence: TGTGCCAGCGGCCGTGACTACGACCAAGAGACCCAGTACTTC. It codes for CASGRDYDQETQYF. Drawing the rest from reference TRBV5-5 and TRBJ2-5, the complete variable domain is DAGVTQSPTHLIKTRGQQVTLRCSPISGHKSVSWYQQVLGQGPQFIFQYYEKEERGRGNFPDRFSARQFPNYSSELNVNALLLGDSALYLCASGRDYDQETQYFGPGTRLLVL.

This clonotype was detected a few times. The chain is built from TRBV28 and TRBJ1-2; the D gene is possibly TRBD1 (6 bases). Germline-derived CDR1 and CDR2 are MDHEN and SYDVKM. V lost 6 bases, J lost 6 bases, and 23 bases lay in between. This CDR3 region has 16 residues. CDR3 DNA: TGTGCCAGCAGCCCATATCGGGCAGGGGATCAGCATGGCTACACCTTC. This codes for CASSPYRAGDQHGYTF.

The V call is TRBV7-9, the J call TRBJ1-5; 10 nucleotides align to TRBD1. The germline gives CDR1 SEHNR, CDR2 FQNEAQ (reference sequence). V shed 5 bases, J shed 3 bases, and the junction held 7 bases outside the gene matches. The CDR3 totals 16 residues. This CDR3 is CASSTTTGGPNQPQHF. The CDR3 bases are TGTGCCAGCAGCACTACGACAGGGGGCCCCAATCAGCCCCAGCATTTT.

The V call is TRBV5-1, the J call TRBJ2-5; 7 nucleotides line up with TRBD1. The germline gives CDR1 SGHRS, CDR2 YFSETQ. The CDR3 consists of 13 residues. J was trimmed by 3 bases and V by 4 bases; bases with no gene match: 3. The CDR3 bases are TGCGCCAGCAGCGTCACAGGGGAAGAGACCCAGTACTTC. It yields the protein CASSVTGEETQYF.

This clonotype has more than one count but fewer than ten. The rearrangement uses TRBV27 and TRBJ1-1; D call uncertain. This CDR3 is built from 13 residues. The V and J ends lost 2 bases and 4 bases respectively, with 8 bases between them. Germline V gene data show CDR1 as MNHEY and CDR2 as SMNVEV (reference sequence). CDR3 DNA: TGTGCCAGCAGTTTAAGGATCGCCACTGAAGCTTTCTTT. This translates into CASSLRIATEAFF.

This clonotype was detected a few times. The chain recombines TRBV6-5 with TRBJ1-1, with 7 nucleotides matching TRBD1. This CDR3 contains 14 residues. The V and J ends lost 4 bases and 3 bases, in that order; junction bases with no gene match: 5. Looked up from germline, CDR1 is MNHEY and CDR2 is SVGAGI. The CDR3 spells CASSFGTVDTEAFF. DNA of the CDR3: TGTGCCAGCAGTTTCGGGACAGTCGACACTGAAGCTTTCTTT.

For the CDR3, the DNA is TGTGCCAGCAGCGTAGGCAACAGGGGGCTCCCAGATACGCAGTATTTT. Protein: CASSVGNRGLPDTQYF. The genes are TRBV9 and TRBJ2-3; the match to TRBD1 covers 9 bases. Germline values: CDR1 SGDLS, CDR2 YYNGEE. CDR3 length: 16 amino acids. V lost 0 bases and J lost 4; bases outside the gene matches: 6.

This clonotype was counted ten times or more. V gene TRBV5-1 combines with J gene TRBJ1-4; D not certain. Germline CDR1 SGHRS, CDR2 YFSETQ. The CDR3 length is 16 residues. Trimming shortened V by 0 bases and J by 5 bases, and 14 bases separated the two germline ends. The DNA of the CDR3 is TGCGCCAGCAGCTTGGCCGATCCATTTTCCAATGAAAAACTGTTTTTT. The encoded protein is CASSLADPFSNEKLFF. The full variable domain, in which reference TRBV5-1 and TRBJ1-4 provide the parts outside the CDR3, is KAGVTQTPRYLIKTRGQQVTLSCSPISGHRSVSWYQQTPGQGLQFLFEYFSETQRNKGNFPGRFSGRQFSNSRSEMNVSTLELGDSALYLCASSLADPFSNEKLFFGSGTQLSVL.